This T cell receptor beta chain derives from a study of shared clonotypes between healthy human individuals. Sequenced by immunoSEQ multiplex PCR; TCRdb stores in-frame clones only, minus some. The data show 780,000 or so clones, over 55% seen once. The CDR3 covers 18 residues. Germline CDR1 reads MDHEN; CDR2 reads SYDVKM. The ends were cut back, 3 bases at V and 5 bases at J, with 23 bases in the middle. The source of this sequence is a woman aged 25 to 39 in good health. The sequenced sample consisted of memory CD4+ T cells sorted from blood. Subset indicated: CD45RA-negative fraction. V gene TRBV28 combines with J gene TRBJ2-4, with D maybe TRBD2 (6 bases). CDR3 sequence (DNA): TGTGCCAGCAGTTTGGAGGGCCTGGGGATTTTGGGTCAAAACATTCAGTACTTC. Protein product: CASSLEGLGILGQNIQYF. Full variable domain (remainder filled in from reference TRBV28 and TRBJ2-4): DVKVTQSSRYLVKRTGEKVFLECVQDMDHENMFWYRQDPGLGLRLIYFSYDVKMKEKGDIPEGYSVSREKKERFSLILESASTNQTSMYLCASSLEGLGILGQNIQYFGAGTRLSVL.